The source of this T cell receptor beta chain is a study of molecular identifiers for immune sequencing clone quantification listed by TCRdb under 2018. About the study as a whole: In a replicate experiment, RNA from roughly 18,000 or 92,000 naive CD8 T cells was split into five aliquots, four of which were sequenced. This methods study used CD8 T cells to benchmark TCR RNA copy counting and molecular-identifier clustering-based TCR repertoire sequencing (MIDCIRS).

Points on this clonotype: Its target antigen remains unknown. One base away there is no much larger clone; base qualities are not given.

Libraries came from PCR. For sequencing, a NextSeq 500 was employed. Bulk TCR libraries were prepared as previously described, using TCR primers listed in Table S5. The Qiagen AllPrep DNA/RNA kit was used to purify total RNA. Before analysis, reads from multiple sequencing runs of one library were combined. The authors' pipeline ran thus. Only reads with exact TCR constant sequence were kept, trimmed to 150 nt, and grouped by their 12-nt molecular barcodes. Reads inside each barcode group were sub-clustered using a 15% Levenshtein threshold, and a quality-weighted consensus sequence was constructed for each RNA molecule. Non-functional sequences were discarded, and so were lower-count sequences lying one edit away from another sequence. Barcode sub-clusters with fewer than 20% of the maximum read count were removed, based on fitting two negative binomial distributions. Through fastp at Q25 and MiXCR, TCRdb rebuilt clones from the public reads, retaining in-frame beta chains. A single entry per CDR3 protein holds the most common genes and DNA from its merged rows. TCRdb, rather than the study authors, made the V and J calls. The sample records under 350,000 distinct CDR3 sequences, roughly a quarter of which are singletons. Of the sample, about 0.73% falls within the top ten clones.

Libraries of naive CD8 T cells were built from anywhere between about 19,000 and 1,100,000 sorted cells, with 10%, 30% or 50% of the purified RNA used. Naive CD8 T cells were FACS-sorted as CD8+CD4-CCR7+CD45RA+ on a BD FACSAria II into RLT Plus buffer. Approximately nine TCR copies' worth of Jurkat RNA were spiked into roughly 17,000-1,100,000 naive CD8 T cell samples to test detection sensitivity. CD8 T cells were enriched with RosetteSep CD8+ T Cell Enrichment Cocktail and Ficoll-Paque, followed by ACK red cell lysis. The junction shows trimming of 5 bases on V and 11 bases on J, and the gene matches do not reach 14 bases of it. CDR1 and CDR2 were assigned from the germline V gene as SGHVS and FNYEAQ. The CDR3 contains 15 residues, cysteine and phenylalanine counted. The read is trimmed to its CDR3 DNA, 45 bases read in frame from base 1. The investigation overall reported the following: Naive libraries contained spiked-in Jurkat TCR RNA (approximately ten copies' worth), which is not part of the donor repertoire. Even against a background of 850,000 to 1,000,000 naive CD8 T cells, spiked-in Jurkat TCR RNA amounting to a single cell's worth was reported to be detectable. Modeling indicated roughly 3.3 TCR RNA copies recovered per cell, compared with about ten by digital PCR, which implies a capture efficiency of about 31%. In CMV-specific effector cells, clones with more than 20 RNA copies contained over 99% of molecules, whereas in naive cells such clones contained under 1% of molecules. Highly expanded clone sizes could be underestimated because identical TCR molecules may share a barcode. Without barcode sub-clustering, chimeric consensus sequences inflated TCR diversity; chimeras reached as high as 47%.

The receptor comes from a human donor in good health. Some libraries in this study had Jurkat cell RNA spiked in. The sample consisted of naive CD8+ T cells from blood, with Jurkat cell RNA spiked in. Interpreted using the paper, the cell subset or site label stands for: FACS-sorted CD8+CD4-CCR7+CD45RA+ naive T cells. Recombination connected TRBV7-6 to TRBJ1-4, and TRBD1 matches 7 of the central bases. At the DNA level, the sequence is TGTGCCAGCAGCCCCCGCACAGGGGAAAGTTGGAAACTGTTTTTT. Translation gives CASSPRTGESWKLFF.